The 14 T cell receptor beta chains below were found in one sample sequenced in a study of identical twins. TCRdb recomputed calls from the 5' RACE reads with MiXCR, one row per CDR3 protein. There are some 1,700,000 distinct CDR3 sequences in the sample; about 31% occur only once, and over 0.25% lies in the top ten. The specimen sequenced was cord blood. These receptors all come from a newborn girl in good health.

The CDR3, as DNA: TGCGCCAGCAGCTTGCGGAGTTTGGATACGCAGTATTTT. This translates into CASSLRSLDTQYF. The V call is TRBV5-1, the J call TRBJ2-3; the D is unclear. The length of the CDR3 is 13 residues. Between the trimmed V and J ends, which lost 1 base and 6 bases, there was a span of 9 bases. The V gene's germline CDR1 is SGHRS and CDR2 YFSETQ.

This clonotype came up a few times. V gene TRBV18 combines with J gene TRBJ2-2; 7 bases map to TRBD1. Germline lookup yields CDR1 KGHSH and CDR2 LQKENI. CDR3 length: 16 amino acids. The ends lost 3 bases at V and 7 bases at J; junction bases unmatched: 11. This CDR3 is CASSPWTGRKGGELFF. CDR3 in DNA: TGTGCCAGCTCACCGTGGACAGGTCGGAAGGGCGGGGAGCTGTTTTTT.

This chain connects TRBV13 to TRBJ2-3, with D hard to call. CDR1 is PRHDT and CDR2 is FYEKMQ in the germline V gene (reference sequence). V lost 1 base, J lost 6 bases, and 14 bases lay in between. The length of the CDR3 is 15 residues. CDR3: CASSLEAFGVDTQYF. The CDR3 DNA sequence: TGTGCCAGCAGCTTAGAGGCGTTTGGGGTCGATACGCAGTATTTT.

CDR3 loop: CASTKVQREGQETQYF. CDR3 sequence (DNA): TGTGCCAGCACGAAGGTCCAGCGGGAGGGCCAAGAGACCCAGTACTTC. V gene TRBV21-1 combines with J gene TRBJ2-5; the table gives TRBD2 as D, unverified against the DNA. TRBV21-1 is given as a pseudogene. The CDR3 has 16 amino acids.

In this sample, this clonotype turned up a few times. The genes are TRBV5-1 and TRBJ1-1; perhaps TRBD1 as D (5 bases). CDR3 length equals 11 residues. Germline V CDR1 and CDR2: SGHRS, YFSETQ. V was pared by 4 bases and J by 10 bases, with 11 bases between. The CDR3 bases are TGCGCCAGCAGCGCGCAGGGAGGAGCTTTCTTT. Its translation: CASSAQGGAFF. The full variable domain, rest sourced from reference TRBV5-1 and TRBJ1-1, is KAGVTQTPRYLIKTRGQQVTLSCSPISGHRSVSWYQQTPGQGLQFLFEYFSETQRNKGNFPGRFSGRQFSNSRSEMNVSTLELGDSALYLCASSAQGGAFFGQGTRLTVV.

The chain carries TRBV5-1 and TRBJ1-5; possibly TRBD1 for D (5 bases). This CDR3 has 14 residues. V lost 1 base and J 6 bases, leaving 11 bases between the germline ends. Germline V gene sequence: CDR1 SGHRS, CDR2 YFSETQ. CDR3 region: CASSLPGRGQPQHF. The CDR3 region has the DNA TGCGCCAGCAGCTTGCCAGGGAGGGGTCAGCCCCAGCATTTT.

This clonotype was picked up one time. The chain uses TRBV3-1 and TRBJ2-1; tentatively, D is TRBD2 (5 bases). CDR1 is LGHDT and CDR2 is YNNKEL in the germline V gene (reference sequence). Trimming shortened V by 2 bases and J by 5 bases, and 13 bases separated the two germline ends. The CDR3 consists of 15 residues. CDR3 DNA: TGTGCCAGCAGCCAAAGCGGTAGATCCCACAATGAGCAGTTCTTC. As protein: CASSQSGRSHNEQFF.

Details on this clonotype: At one boundary the junction diverges from the germline segment, which might be a read error. The rearrangement joins TRBV4-2 to TRBJ2-1; 11 nucleotides line up with TRBD2. The germline gives CDR1 LGHNA, CDR2 YNFKEQ. CDR3 length: 16 residues. The DNA for the CDR3 is TGTGCCAGCGGCCAACCCGGGACTAGCGGACATAATGAGCAGTTCTTC. Protein sequence: CASGQPGTSGHNEQFF.

Worth noting for this clonotype: Germline and junction disagree at one end, which may indicate a read error. The chain recombines TRBV6-5 with TRBJ1-5; unclear D gene. Germline-derived CDR1 and CDR2 are MNHEY and SVGAGI. The CDR3 covers 14 residues. CDR3 sequence: CASSYDSVDQPRHF. The CDR3 DNA is TGTGCCAGCAGTTACGACTCGGTGGATCAGCCCCGGCATTTT.

The rearrangement uses TRBV20-1 and TRBJ2-3; TRBD2 agrees at 8 bases. The V gene end was trimmed by 6 bases and the J gene end by 2 bases; junction bases not matched to a gene: 10. Germline CDR1 and CDR2: DFQATT and SNEGSKA (reference sequence). This CDR3 spans 15 amino acids. The CDR3 protein is CSASNQRGNTDTQYF. CDR3 coding DNA: TGCAGTGCCAGCAACCAGCGGGGGAACACAGATACGCAGTATTTT.

This clonotype has only a few counts. Written as DNA, the CDR3 is TGTGCCAGCAGCCAAGAGGAGCAGTGGAGCCCCTATAATTCACCCCTCCACTTT. As protein: CASSQEEQWSPYNSPLHF. The genes are TRBV14 and TRBJ1-6; D ambiguous. The CDR3 spans 18 residues. Germline loops: CDR1 SGHDN, CDR2 FVKESK. Trimming shortened V by 0 bases and J by 2 bases, and 14 bases separated the two germline ends.

This clonotype was counted a few times. The rearrangement joins TRBV7-2 to TRBJ2-7; D tentatively reads TRBD1 or TRBD2 (6 bases each). Germline V gene data show CDR1 as SGHTA and CDR2 as FQGNSA. The CDR3 is made up of 16 amino acids. V lost 5 bases to trimming and J lost 1 base, with 18 bases between them. This CDR3 reads CASSGGIGGRSYEQYF. The CDR3 DNA is TGTGCCAGCAGCGGAGGGATAGGGGGGCGTTCCTACGAGCAGTACTTC. The complete variable domain, with remaining parts taken from reference TRBV7-2 and TRBJ2-7, reads GAGVSQSPSNKVTEKGKDVELRCDPISGHTALYWYRQSLGQGLEFLIYFQGNSAPDKSGLPSDRFSAERTGGSVSTLTIQRTQQEDSAVYLCASSGGIGGRSYEQYFGPGTRLTVT.

This chain uses TRBV27 with TRBJ2-1, with 7 bases fitting TRBD2. Germline V gene data show CDR1 as MNHEY and CDR2 as SMNVEV (reference sequence). J was trimmed by 6 bases and V by 0 bases; bases with no gene match: 5. The CDR3 runs 15 residues. As DNA, the CDR3 is TGTGCCAGCAGTTTATCTTTGGGACTACCCAATGAGCAGTTCTTC. This translates into CASSLSLGLPNEQFF.

In this sample, this clonotype turned up a few times. The chain employs TRBV5-1 and TRBJ2-1; 8 positions agree with TRBD2. With 6 bases clipped from V and 6 bases from J, the junction kept 11 bases outside the gene matches. The CDR3 spans 15 residues. Per the germline V gene, CDR1 is SGHRS and CDR2 is YFSETQ. DNA for the CDR3: TGCGCCAGCAACCAAATCGCGGGAGGTAGCAATGAGCAGTTCTTC. It is translated as CASNQIAGGSNEQFF.